This record looks at one T cell receptor beta chain sequence and its context. Its antigen is unidentified. These data belong to a study of CXCR3-negative and CXCR3-positive naive CD8 T cells. The germline CDR1 and CDR2 sequences are SQVTM and ANQGSEA. The CDR3 is 16 residues long. The libraries of TRB cDNA were constructed through 5' RACE using UMI labels. TCRdb reprocessed the 5' RACE reads and reports one entry per CDR3 protein, with no DNA. This sample's clone table lists tens of thousands of distinct CDR3 sequences. Study results and caveats: Both naive subsets had comparably high diversity; memory CD8+ cells much lower. Partially decreased CXCR3 expression was recorded after cryopreservation, and fresh PBMCs were used in most assays.

CD45RO-CCR7+CD27+CD95- defined naive CD8+ T cells. The rearrangement uses TRBV29-1 and TRBJ2-6; the TRBD1 assignment by TCRdb is unverifiable without DNA. The sequence derives from a human donor in good health. Some clones in this sample may be carry-over from other donors' samples. The source material was naive CXCR3- CD8+ T cells from blood. The subset denotes: CD45RO-CCR7+CD27+CD95- naive CD8+ T cells lacking CXCR3 (TNR3-). The CDR3 sequence is CSVVDRGGSGANVLTF.